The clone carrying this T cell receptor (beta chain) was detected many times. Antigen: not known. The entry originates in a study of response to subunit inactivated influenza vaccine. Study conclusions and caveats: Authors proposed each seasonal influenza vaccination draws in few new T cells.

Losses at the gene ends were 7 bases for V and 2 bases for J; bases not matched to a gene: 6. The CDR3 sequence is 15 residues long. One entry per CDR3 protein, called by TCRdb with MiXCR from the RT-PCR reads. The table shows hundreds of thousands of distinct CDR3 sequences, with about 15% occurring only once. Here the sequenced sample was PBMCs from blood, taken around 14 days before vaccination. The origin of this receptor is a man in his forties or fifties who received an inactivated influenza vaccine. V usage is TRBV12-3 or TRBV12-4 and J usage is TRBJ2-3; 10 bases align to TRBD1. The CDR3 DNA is TGTGCCAGCAAACCGGGACAGGGGTACACAGATACGCAGTATTTT. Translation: CASKPGQGYTDTQYF.